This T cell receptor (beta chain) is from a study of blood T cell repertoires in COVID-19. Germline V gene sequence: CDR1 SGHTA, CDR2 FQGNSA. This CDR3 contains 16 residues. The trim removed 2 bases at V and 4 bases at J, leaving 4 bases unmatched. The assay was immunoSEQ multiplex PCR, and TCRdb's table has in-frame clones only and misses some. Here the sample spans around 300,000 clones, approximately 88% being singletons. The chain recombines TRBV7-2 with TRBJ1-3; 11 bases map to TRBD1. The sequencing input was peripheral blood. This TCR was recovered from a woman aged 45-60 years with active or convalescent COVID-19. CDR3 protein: CASSLLGTGGGNTIYF. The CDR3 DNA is TGTGCCAGCAGCTTACTTGGGACAGGGGGAGGAAACACCATATATTTT.